This TCR beta chain comes out of a study of blood T cell repertoires in COVID-19. Background on the study: Samples representing acute and convalescent COVID-19 were sourced from the United States, Italy and Spain.

Source study methods: Amplified reference gene primers provided the basis for estimating nucleated cell counts. Only in-frame clones appear in the TCRdb table, and some are missing; sequencing was by immunoSEQ multiplex PCR. V, J and clone size reflect that table, while D and trimming were determined from the DNA. The sample has approximately 200,000 clones, about 88% seen once. The sample consisted of peripheral blood. The receptor comes from a man in his forties or fifties with acute or convalescent COVID-19.

In DNA form, the CDR3 reads TGTGCCAGCTCACCACCGGGGACAGGGGAGTATGGCTACACCTTC. It specifies CASSPPGTGEYGYTF. This chain links TRBV18 with TRBJ1-2; 10 bases line up with TRBD1. Germline V gives CDR1 KGHSH, CDR2 LQKENI. Unmatched junction bases numbered 3, after V lost 0 bases and J lost 5 bases. This CDR3 spans 15 amino acids.